A selection of T cell receptor beta chains follows, all from one sample in a study of blood T cell repertoires in COVID-19. The table came from immunoSEQ multiplex PCR; TCRdb's copy has only in-frame clones and leaves some out. Here the sample spans some 190,000 clones, approximately 84% being singletons. Sequenced material: peripheral blood. Receptor source: a woman between 70 and 85 years old with active or convalescent COVID-19. Each CDR3 is given with its conserved first and last residue. Each record gives: J gene, V gene, clone size, D gene, CDR3 protein, CDR3 DNA. The D gene is left open where the match is weak. The size field is filled for only some rows; it gives once, few, many or a size class.

TRBJ1-1,TRBV28,-,-,CASDTNGGIRNTEAFF,TGTGCCAGCGATACAAACGGGGGGATTAGGAACACTGAAGCTTTCTTT
TRBJ2-6,TRBV7-3,-,-,CASSFRGPGANVLTF,TGTGCCAGCAGCTTCCGCGGGCCTGGGGCCAACGTCCTGACTTTC
TRBJ2-1,TRBV5-1,-,TRBD2,CASSSLGAGGSYNEQFF,TGCGCCAGCAGCTCCTTAGGGGCGGGAGGCTCCTACAATGAGCAGTTCTTC
TRBJ1-3,TRBV4-1,few,-,CASSQTTLHGAGNTIYF,TGCGCCAGCAGCCAGACCACTTTGCACGGGGCTGGAAACACCATATATTTT
TRBJ1-1,TRBV9,-,-,CASSETGNTEAFF,TGTGCCAGCAGCGAAACGGGGAACACTGAAGCTTTCTTT
TRBJ1-2,TRBV14,-,-,CASSHRGGGGGNYGYTF,TGTGCCAGCAGCCACAGAGGCGGGGGAGGGGGTAACTATGGCTACACCTTC
TRBJ2-2,TRBV19,-,-,CASSIWLRVQVTGELFF,TGTGCCAGTAGTATCTGGCTGCGGGTTCAGGTCACCGGGGAGCTGTTTTTT
TRBJ2-5,TRBV7-9,-,TRBD1,CASSLRGTGRQETQYF,TGTGCCAGCAGCTTAAGGGGGACAGGGAGACAAGAGACCCAGTACTTC
TRBJ1-2,TRBV18,-,-,CASSPGGPGYTF,TGTGCCAGCTCACCGGGAGGGCCTGGCTACACCTTC
TRBJ2-2,TRBV11-3,-,-,CASSLGPTGELFF,TGTGCCAGCAGCTTGGGGCCTACCGGGGAGCTGTTTTTT
TRBJ2-1,TRBV28,-,TRBD1,CASTPPDRGNEQFF,TGTGCCAGCACCCCACCGGACAGGGGCAATGAGCAGTTCTTC
TRBJ1-1,TRBV30,-,-,CAWSRDRLNTEAFF,TGTGCCTGGTCTCGTGACAGGCTGAACACTGAAGCTTTCTTT
TRBJ2-2,TRBV6-1,-,TRBD1,CASSERSWTGSTGELFF,TGTGCCAGCAGTGAAAGATCATGGACAGGGTCCACCGGGGAGCTGTTTTTT
TRBJ2-7,TRBV2,-,TRBD2,CASQWTSGSYEQYF,TGTGCCAGCCAATGGACTAGCGGATCCTACGAGCAGTACTTC
TRBJ2-5,TRBV3-1/TRBV3-2,-,-,CASSQDLASSQETQYF,TGTGCCAGCAGCCAAGATTTGGCTAGCTCCCAAGAGACCCAGTACTTC
TRBJ1-2,TRBV7-9,-,-,CASSLRVGYGYTF,TGTGCCAGCAGCTTGAGGGTTGGGTATGGCTACACCTTC
TRBJ2-5,TRBV12-3/TRBV12-4,-,-,CASSLQGETQYF,TGTGCCAGCAGTTTACAGGGAGAGACCCAGTACTTC
TRBJ2-5,TRBV20-1,once,-,CSLIDQETQYF,TGCAGTTTAATTGACCAAGAGACCCAGTACTTC
TRBJ2-2,TRBV5-6,once,TRBD1,CASSLAKRGRTGELFF,TGTGCCAGCAGCTTGGCCAAAAGGGGGCGGACCGGGGAGCTGTTTTTT
TRBJ2-7,TRBV4-1,once,TRBD2,CASSLKATGTSALGEQYF,TGCGCCAGCAGTCTCAAGGCGACCGGGACTAGCGCCCTCGGGGAGCAGTACTTC
TRBJ2-5,TRBV28,-,-,CASSSQGVETQYF,TGTGCCAGCAGTTCACAGGGTGTGGAGACCCAGTACTTC
TRBJ2-3,TRBV30,-,-,CAWSVRSGTDTQYF,TGTGCCTGGAGTGTACGGAGCGGCACAGATACGCAGTATTTT
TRBJ2-7,TRBV4-2,-,-,CASSQERSGPYEQYF,TGTGCCAGCAGCCAAGAGAGGAGCGGACCTTACGAGCAGTACTTC
TRBJ2-7,TRBV28,-,-,CASRGGTKGGYEQYF,TGTGCCAGCAGAGGAGGGACTAAAGGGGGCTACGAGCAGTACTTC
TRBJ1-2,TRBV5-1,-,-,CASSYSRGANYGYTF,TGCGCCAGCAGCTACTCTCGGGGAGCTAACTATGGCTACACCTTC
TRBJ2-7,TRBV4-2,few,-,CASSQDPDSSYEQYF,TGTGCCAGCAGCCAAGATCCGGACTCCTCATACGAGCAGTACTTC
TRBJ2-1,TRBV2,-,-,CASSEVISVSYNEQFF,TGTGCCAGCAGTGAAGTTATTAGTGTGTCCTACAATGAGCAGTTCTTC
TRBJ2-5,TRBV6-6,-,-,CASSYTEETQYF,TGTGCCAGCAGTTATACAGAAGAGACCCAGTACTTC
TRBJ2-1,TRBV5-1,-,TRBD1,CASSLELGQGGCEQFF,TGCGCCAGCAGCTTGGAGTTGGGACAGGGGGGGTGTGAGCAGTTCTTC
TRBJ2-3,TRBV12-5,-,TRBD2,CASGSGLAGHTDTQYF,TGTGCTAGTGGTTCGGGACTAGCGGGACACACAGATACGCAGTATTTT
TRBJ2-5,TRBV19,-,TRBD1,CASSVTGVAETQYF,TGTGCCAGTAGTGTTACAGGGGTGGCGGAGACCCAGTACTTC
TRBJ2-2,TRBV12-5,few,-,CATLNRVPRELFF,TGTGCTACCTTAAACAGGGTGCCACGGGAGCTGTTTTTT
TRBJ2-1,TRBV7-8,-,-,CASRTIPYNEQFF,TGTGCCAGCCGGACTATTCCATACAATGAGCAGTTCTTC
TRBJ1-1,TRBV19,-,TRBD1,CASSPSGTGLKNTEAFF,TGTGCCAGTAGCCCTAGTGGGACAGGGTTAAAGAACACTGAAGCTTTCTTT
TRBJ2-5,TRBV30,-,-,CAWRTRQETQYF,TGTGCCTGGAGGACTCGGCAAGAGACCCAGTACTTC
TRBJ1-2,TRBV7-9,-,TRBD1,CASRPDRGYGYTF,TGTGCCAGCAGACCTGACAGGGGTTATGGCTACACCTTC
TRBJ1-1,TRBV6-5,-,-,CASRLQSNTEAFF,TGTGCCAGCAGGCTGCAGTCGAACACTGAAGCTTTCTTT
TRBJ2-7,TRBV3-1/TRBV3-2,-,TRBD2,CASSRGGSYEQYF,TGTGCCAGCAGCCGGGGGGGAAGCTACGAGCAGTACTTC
TRBJ2-1,TRBV11-2,-,TRBD2,CASSLDGRGTSRFF,TGTGCCAGCAGCTTAGATGGTCGGGGGACTAGTCGGTTCTTC
TRBJ2-6,TRBV5-1,once,TRBD1,CASSLGQGASGANVLTF,TGCGCCAGCAGCTTGGGGCAGGGGGCGTCTGGGGCCAACGTCCTGACTTTC
TRBJ2-2,TRBV7-9,-,TRBD2,CASSPPGLAGLYGELFF,TGTGCCAGCAGCCCTCCGGGACTAGCGGGCTTATACGGGGAGCTGTTTTTT
TRBJ2-5,TRBV3-1/TRBV3-2,-,TRBD2,CASSQDEAGEQETQYF,TGTGCCAGCAGCCAAGATGAAGCGGGAGAGCAAGAGACCCAGTACTTC
TRBJ2-3,TRBV3-1/TRBV3-2,once,-,CASSQTAVVPSTDTQYF,TGTGCCAGCAGCCAAACGGCGGTCGTCCCTAGCACAGATACGCAGTATTTT
TRBJ2-2,TRBV4-1,-,TRBD2,CASSPAYGAGANTGELFF,TGCGCCAGCAGTCCCGCCTACGGGGCGGGGGCGAACACCGGGGAGCTGTTTTTT
TRBJ2-1,TRBV11-2,-,TRBD1,CASSSLDWDRGGYEQFF,TGTGCCAGCAGCTCCCTGGACTGGGACAGGGGTGGGTATGAGCAGTTCTTC
TRBJ2-3,TRBV24-1,-,TRBD2,CATSETGTSGRADTQYF,TGTGCCACCAGTGAAACCGGGACTAGCGGGAGGGCCGATACGCAGTATTTT